These 19 T cell receptor beta chains were sequenced from one sample in a study of blood T cell repertoires in COVID-19 (TCRdb year 2020). To prepare the library, the immunoSEQ multiplex PCR assay was applied. Not all clones reach the TCRdb copy of this immuneACCESS table, which keeps in-frame sequences only. Checked studies attribute under half of the gap to unresolved V genes and leave the rest unexplained. The sample table records over 200,000 clones; approximately 85% of these occur just once. The ten largest clones take up about 0.7% of the sample. The sequencing sample was made of peripheral blood. These receptor sequences come from a human donor in a cohort sampled during active COVID-19.

The chain employs TRBV4-3 and TRBJ2-7; 11 bases fit TRBD2. This CDR3 has 15 residues. The ends lost 4 bases at V and 3 bases at J; junction bases unmatched: 5. The germline gives CDR1 LGHNA, CDR2 YSLEER. The CDR3 nucleotides are TGCGCCAGCAGCCTGACTAGCGGGATACACTACGAGCAGTACTTC. Amino acids: CASSLTSGIHYEQYF.

The J gene is TRBJ2-5, the V gene TRBV10-2, with TRBD1 matching 7 bases. The CDR3 length is 13 residues. Germline-derived CDR1 and CDR2 are WSHSY and SAAADI. Trimming cost V 7 bases and J 1 base; bases outside gene matches: 3. CDR3 sequence: CASIRTGQETQYF. The CDR3 DNA is TGCGCCAGCATTCGGACAGGCCAAGAGACCCAGTACTTC.

The genes are TRBV2 and TRBJ2-7; 10 nucleotides line up with TRBD1. This CDR3 comprises 14 residues. V lost 8 bases to trimming and J lost 0 bases; unmatched junction nucleotides: 4. CDR1 SNHLY and CDR2 FYNNEI come from the germline V gene. CDR3 amino acids: CASSGTGASYEQYF. For the CDR3, the DNA is TGTGCCAGCTCCGGGACAGGGGCCTCCTACGAGCAGTACTTC.

The rearrangement links TRBV5-1 to TRBJ2-1; maybe TRBD2 (6 bases). The germline V gene encodes CDR1 SGHRS and CDR2 YFSETQ. This CDR3 is 15 amino acids long. Trimming cost V 2 bases and J 0 bases, with 9 bases left between them. The DNA for the CDR3 is TGCGCCAGCAGCTTAAACGGGGGCTCCTACAATGAGCAGTTCTTC. Its translation: CASSLNGGSYNEQFF.

This rearrangement joins TRBV6-6 to TRBJ2-7; 10 bases are shared with TRBD2. The V gene end was trimmed by 6 bases and the J gene end by 2 bases; junction bases not matched to a gene: 7. The CDR3 length is 15 residues. CDR1 and CDR2 from the germline V gene are MNHNY and SVGAGI (reference sequence). CDR3 nucleotide sequence: TGTGCCAGCAGCGCATTAGCGGGAGGTCCCTACGAGCAGTACTTC. Translation gives CASSALAGGPYEQYF.

This chain uses TRBV5-6 with TRBJ2-7; TRBD2 is a possible D gene (6 bases). Trimming cost V 3 bases and J 1 base, with 8 bases left between them. This CDR3 spans 13 amino acids. CDR1 is SGHDT, CDR2 YYEEEE, per germline. The CDR3 DNA reads TGTGCCAGCAGCTGGGGGGATTCCTACGAGCAGTACTTC. Translation: CASSWGDSYEQYF.

The chain recombines TRBV11-2 with TRBJ2-7; 7 bases are shared with TRBD1. The CDR3 has 15 residues. Germline V gene data show CDR1 as SGHAT and CDR2 as FQNNGV. Germline trimming cut 3 bases from V and 7 bases from J; bases unmatched to any gene: 12. In nucleotides, the CDR3 is TGTGCCAGCAGCTTGGGGGCCGGGACAGCCTTAGAGCAGTACTTC. It yields the protein CASSLGAGTALEQYF.

This chain connects TRBV7-9 to TRBJ1-2; the D is unclear. Germline V gene sequence: CDR1 SEHNR, CDR2 FQNEAQ (reference sequence). V was trimmed by 8 bases and J by 8 bases, leaving 9 bases between them. The CDR3 contains 10 residues. The CDR3 is CASGSGGYTF. The CDR3 bases are TGTGCCAGCGGATCGGGGGGCTACACCTTC.

This chain connects TRBV7-8 to TRBJ1-1, with D perhaps TRBD1 (5 bases). The V gene's germline CDR1 is SGHVS and CDR2 FQNEAQ. The germline V and J ends were trimmed by 5 bases and 1 base, with 11 bases remaining between them. The CDR3 consists of 14 residues. CDR3 DNA sequence: TGTGCCAGCAGCCCGGGGGTATCGAACACTGAAGCTTTCTTT. It codes for CASSPGVSNTEAFF.

The sample holds one count of this clone. This rearrangement joins TRBV9 to TRBJ1-2; 8 bases are a match to TRBD1. In germline, CDR1 is SGDLS, CDR2 YYNGEE. The trim removed 1 base at V and 6 bases at J, leaving 11 bases unmatched. This CDR3 region has 16 residues. The CDR3 DNA is TGTGCCAGCAGCGTAAACCAAGACAGGGGCCTGGATGGCTACACCTTC. Residues: CASSVNQDRGLDGYTF.

This clone is a singleton in its sample. This chain uses TRBV9 with TRBJ2-7; 7 nucleotides match TRBD1. The CDR3 has 15 residues. Germline CDR1 and CDR2: SGDLS and YYNGEE. Trimming at V came to 0 bases and at J to 3 bases, leaving 6 bases not matched to a gene. CDR3 sequence: CASSVGDRYIYEQYF. The CDR3 nucleotides read TGTGCCAGCAGCGTAGGGGACAGATATATCTACGAGCAGTACTTC.

The chain employs TRBV5-8 and TRBJ2-7; maybe TRBD1 (6 bases). V lost 7 bases and J lost 1, with 12 bases in between. The germline CDR1 and CDR2 sequences are SGHTS and YDEGEE. The CDR3 runs to 13 residues. This chain's CDR3 is CASPSGTSYEQYF. Here the CDR3 DNA reads TGTGCCAGCCCCTCCGGGACATCCTACGAGCAGTACTTC.

This chain uses TRBV2 with TRBJ2-3; 10 bases are shared with TRBD2. With V trimmed by 8 bases and J by 2 bases, 7 bases remained unmatched. Looked up from germline, CDR1 is SNHLY and CDR2 is FYNNEI. The CDR3 is made up of 15 amino acids. The CDR3, as DNA: TGTGCCAGCCCTCCGGGACTAGCGAACACAGATACGCAGTATTTT. Amino acid sequence: CASPPGLANTDTQYF.

This clone was found a few times. This chain uses TRBV20-1 with TRBJ2-1; 9 positions match TRBD2. V was clipped by 3 bases and J by 10 bases; unmatched bases: 10. This CDR3 contains 14 residues. Germline V CDR1 and CDR2: DFQATT, SNEGSKA (reference sequence). Here the CDR3 reads CSASPHSGGPEQFF. CDR3 DNA sequence: TGCAGTGCTAGTCCCCACAGCGGGGGGCCCGAGCAGTTCTTC.

The chain links TRBV5-4 to TRBJ1-2, with 7 positions matching TRBD1. Trimming at V came to 1 base and at J to 2 bases, leaving 20 bases not matched to a gene. The CDR3 covers 20 residues. Looked up from germline, CDR1 is SGHNT and CDR2 is YYREEE (reference sequence). DNA of the CDR3: TGTGCCAGCAGCTTGTTCGCATTTTTAACCGGGACAGAAAACAACTATGGCTACACCTTC. Its protein is CASSLFAFLTGTENNYGYTF.

J is TRBJ1-5 and V is TRBV10-3; 8 bases agree with TRBD1. The CDR3 has 15 amino acids. The trim removed 5 bases at V and 0 bases at J, leaving 3 bases unmatched. CDR1 and CDR2 (germline): ENHRY, SYGVKD. The CDR3 spells CAISSDRGSNQPQHF. The CDR3 DNA sequence: TGTGCCATCAGTAGTGACAGGGGTAGCAATCAGCCCCAGCATTTT.

This chain joins TRBV12-5 and TRBJ2-7; D possibly corresponds to TRBD1 (5 bases). V was shortened by 6 bases and J by 3 bases, with 18 bases between the two germline ends. The CDR3 contains 15 residues. The germline gives CDR1 LGHNT, CDR2 FRNRAP. The CDR3 nucleotides read TGTGCTAGTGGCCTAGGACACGGTCCGGACTACGAGCAGTACTTC. It yields the protein CASGLGHGPDYEQYF.

The CDR3 nucleotides are TGTGCCAGCAGGGAGGCAACTAATGAAAAACTGTTTTTT. This codes for CASREATNEKLFF. The chain uses TRBV2 and TRBJ1-4; D is ambiguous. V lost 6 bases to trimming and J lost 0 bases, with 5 bases between them. The germline V gene has CDR1 SNHLY and CDR2 FYNNEI. This CDR3 is 13 amino acids long.

This chain links TRBV14 with TRBJ2-5, with D possibly TRBD2 on 6 matching bases. The CDR3 runs 15 residues. Germline lookup yields CDR1 SGHDN and CDR2 FVKESK. The V gene lost 1 base and the J gene lost 1 base, with 10 bases spanning the gap. The CDR3 region has the DNA TGTGCCAGCAGCCAAGTATTAGCGGCCCAAGAGACCCAGTACTTC. As protein: CASSQVLAAQETQYF.